The rows below give T cell receptor beta chains drawn from one sample of a study of blood T cell repertoires in COVID-19. TCRdb's table, derived via immunoSEQ multiplex PCR, lists solely in-frame clones and lacks some. The sample contains over 300,000 clones, more than 70% of which appear only once. Material: peripheral blood. The receptor set was obtained from a woman in her forties or fifties with acute or convalescent COVID-19. Both conserved end residues are trimmed from each CDR3. The order of the fields is CDR3 length, clone size, V gene, J gene, CDR3 protein. Size is stated for part of the rows, as once, few or many counts, or as a class when the clone is expanded.

>16|once|TRBV4-1|TRBJ2-1
ASSQGGSKVKSYNEQF
>12|NA|TRBV18|TRBJ1-1
ASREGGLALEAF
>12|NA|TRBV7-2|TRBJ2-3
ASSSSQGADTQY
>10|NA|TRBV5-6|TRBJ2-1
ASSVTENEQF
>9|NA|TRBV13|TRBJ2-7
ASSLVDEQY
>12|NA|TRBV7-3|TRBJ2-3
ASSPRTGIYTQY
>11|few|TRBV6-6|TRBJ1-2
ASSYSPGDGYT
>13|few|TRBV27|TRBJ2-1
ASSVSGQGYNEQF
>11|NA|TRBV21-1|TRBJ2-3
ARVLEGTDTQY
>17|NA|TRBV13|TRBJ2-6
ASSWGLAATSGGANVLT
>13|NA|TRBV5-4|TRBJ2-7
ASSSGLAGFYEQY
>12|NA|TRBV24-1|TRBJ1-2
ATSGSEMIRGYT
>11|NA|TRBV6-1|TRBJ2-7
ASSEGVTVEQY
>15|NA|TRBV14|TRBJ2-1
ASSLFRQGAGYNEQF
>14|NA|TRBV9|TRBJ2-3
ASSEGTSWSTDTQY
>13|NA|TRBV5-1|TRBJ2-3
ASSQGQTDTDTQY
>12|NA|TRBV3-1/TRBV3-2|TRBJ1-2
ASSQGTGDYGYT
>13|NA|TRBV28|TRBJ1-1
ASSLWGAVGTEAF
>13|NA|TRBV9|TRBJ1-3
ASSAQSYRGNTIY
>11|NA|TRBV30|TRBJ1-2
AWRFSVDYGYT
>11|NA|TRBV28|TRBJ1-2
ASSFPGSYGYT
>16|NA|TRBV7-2|TRBJ2-3
ASSLNPGLAGEADTQY
>14|NA|TRBV6-5|TRBJ2-1
ASSYAGLADYNEQF
>14|NA|TRBV27|TRBJ1-2
ASSLVERGGLYGYT